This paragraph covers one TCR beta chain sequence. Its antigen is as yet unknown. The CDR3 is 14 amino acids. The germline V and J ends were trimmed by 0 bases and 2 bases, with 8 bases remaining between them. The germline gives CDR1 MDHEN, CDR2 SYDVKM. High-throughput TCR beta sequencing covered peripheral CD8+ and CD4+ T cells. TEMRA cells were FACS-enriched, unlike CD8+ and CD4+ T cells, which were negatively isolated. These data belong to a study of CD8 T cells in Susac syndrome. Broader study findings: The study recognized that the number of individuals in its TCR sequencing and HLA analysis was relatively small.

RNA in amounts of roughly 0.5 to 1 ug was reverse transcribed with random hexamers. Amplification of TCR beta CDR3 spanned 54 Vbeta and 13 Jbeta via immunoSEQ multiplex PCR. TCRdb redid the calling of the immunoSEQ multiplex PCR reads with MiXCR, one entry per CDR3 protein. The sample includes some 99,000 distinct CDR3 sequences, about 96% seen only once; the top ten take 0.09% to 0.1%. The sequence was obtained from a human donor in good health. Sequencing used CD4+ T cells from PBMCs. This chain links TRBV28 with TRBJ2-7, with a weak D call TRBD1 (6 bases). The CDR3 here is CASSLWGATYEQYF. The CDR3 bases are TGTGCCAGCAGTTTATGGGGGGCTACCTACGAGCAGTACTTC. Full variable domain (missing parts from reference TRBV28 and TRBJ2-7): DVKVTQSSRYLVKRTGEKVFLECVQDMDHENMFWYRQDPGLGLRLIYFSYDVKMKEKGDIPEGYSVSREKKERFSLILESASTNQTSMYLCASSLWGATYEQYFGPGTRLTVT.